Listed here are 5 T cell receptor beta chains from one sample, sequenced in a study of cytomegalovirus exposure and HLA in healthy donors. PCR used 60 Vbeta primers and 13 Jbeta primers. The table came from immunoSEQ multiplex PCR; TCRdb's copy has only in-frame clones and leaves some out. The record lists about 140,000 clones, of which the ten most abundant hold roughly 2.6%. The sample consisted of PBMCs. These receptors came from a man between 40 and 49 years old in good health and CMV-seronegative.

CDR3 nucleotides: TGTGCCAGCAGTGGACAGGGGGTGGAGACCCAGTACTTC. Its translation: CASSGQGVETQYF. The rearrangement uses TRBV5-4 and TRBJ2-5; TRBD1 agrees at 10 bases. The CDR3 spans 13 residues. V lost 5 bases and J lost 5; bases outside the gene matches: 3. CDR1 is SGHNT, CDR2 YYREEE, per germline (reference sequence).

CDR3 nucleotide sequence: TGTGCCTCCCGGGCTGGGGGCCTTCGGGAGCAGTACTTC. Its protein is CASRAGGLREQYF. The chain recombines TRBV6-1 with TRBJ2-7; D possibly corresponds to TRBD1 (6 bases). V was shortened by 11 bases and J by 7 bases, with 21 bases between the two germline ends. There are 13 residues in the CDR3. Germline V gene data show CDR1 as MNHNS and CDR2 as SASEGT.

This rearrangement joins TRBV2 to TRBJ1-2, with D uncertain. This CDR3 contains 11 residues. Germline CDR1 SNHLY, CDR2 FYNNEI. The V and J ends lost 6 bases and 7 bases respectively, with 9 bases between them. The CDR3 sequence is CASRVTGGYTF. The CDR3 region has the DNA TGTGCCAGCAGGGTCACGGGTGGCTACACCTTC.

The rearrangement uses TRBV18 and TRBJ1-4, with TRBD1 identical over 9 bases. The CDR3 sequence is 14 residues long. The germline V gene has CDR1 KGHSH and CDR2 LQKENI. The trim removed 6 bases at V and 6 bases at J, leaving 5 bases unmatched. This chain's CDR3 is CASSRQGGDEKLFF. The CDR3 DNA follows: TGTGCCAGCTCTCGACAGGGGGGAGATGAAAAACTGTTTTTT.

The gene calls are TRBV18 and TRBJ2-6, with a tentative D call TRBD1 (6 bases). V shed 4 bases and J shed 2 bases, with 24 bases lying between them. This CDR3 spans 20 amino acids. Germline loops: CDR1 KGHSH, CDR2 LQKENI. DNA for the CDR3: TGTGCCAGCTCACTCCGACAGGTGGAAGTTCTATTAGCTGGGGCCAACGTCCTGACTTTC. It specifies CASSLRQVEVLLAGANVLTF.